This T cell receptor beta chain was identified in a study of monozygotic twins with inflammatory bowel disease. CDR1 is MGHDK, CDR2 SYGVNS, per germline. This CDR3 is 14 amino acids long. After re-calling the 5' RACE reads, TCRdb lists one entry per CDR3 protein, DNA absent. The specimen's table records about 210,000 distinct CDR3 sequences. This chain uses TRBV25-1 with TRBJ2-7; with no DNA, the TCRdb D assignment of TRBD1 cannot be verified. The sample comprised blood. The origin of this receptor is a human donor with ulcerative colitis or Crohn's disease, or a healthy co-twin of an affected twin (not recorded which). CDR3 region: CATSFRGEVDEQYF.